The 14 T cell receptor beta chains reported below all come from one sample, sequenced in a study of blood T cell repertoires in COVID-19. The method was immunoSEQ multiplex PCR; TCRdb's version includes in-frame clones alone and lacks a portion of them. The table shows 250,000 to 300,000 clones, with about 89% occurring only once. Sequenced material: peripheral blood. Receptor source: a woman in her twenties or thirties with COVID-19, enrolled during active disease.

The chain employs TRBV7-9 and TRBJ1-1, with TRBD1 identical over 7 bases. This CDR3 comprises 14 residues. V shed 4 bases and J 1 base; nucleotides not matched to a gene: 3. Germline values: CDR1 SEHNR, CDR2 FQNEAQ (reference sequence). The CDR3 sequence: CASSSGTANTEAFF. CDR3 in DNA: TGTGCCAGCAGCTCCGGGACAGCGAACACTGAAGCTTTCTTT.

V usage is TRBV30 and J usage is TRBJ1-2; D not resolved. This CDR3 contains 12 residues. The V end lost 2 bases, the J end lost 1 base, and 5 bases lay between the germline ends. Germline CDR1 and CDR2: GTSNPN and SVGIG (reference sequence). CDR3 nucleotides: TGTGCCTGGAGTAGCGGTAACTATGGCTACACCTTC. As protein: CAWSSGNYGYTF.

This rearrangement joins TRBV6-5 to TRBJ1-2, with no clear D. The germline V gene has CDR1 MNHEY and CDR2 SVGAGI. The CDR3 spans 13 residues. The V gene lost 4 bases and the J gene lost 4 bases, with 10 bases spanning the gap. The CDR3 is CASSSTDFYGYTF. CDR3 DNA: TGTGCCAGCAGTTCGACTGACTTCTATGGCTACACCTTC.

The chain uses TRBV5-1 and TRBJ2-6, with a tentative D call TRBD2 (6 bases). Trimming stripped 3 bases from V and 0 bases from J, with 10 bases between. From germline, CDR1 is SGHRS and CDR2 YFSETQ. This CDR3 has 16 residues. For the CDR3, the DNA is TGCGCCAGCAGCTGGACGGGAGACTCTGGGGCCAACGTCCTGACTTTC. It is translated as CASSWTGDSGANVLTF.

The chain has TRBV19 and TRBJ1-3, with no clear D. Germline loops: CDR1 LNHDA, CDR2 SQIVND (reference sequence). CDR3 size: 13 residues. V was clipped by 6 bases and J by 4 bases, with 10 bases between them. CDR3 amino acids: CASSPSVGNTIYF. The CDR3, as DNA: TGTGCCAGTAGCCCGTCGGTCGGAAACACCATATATTTT.

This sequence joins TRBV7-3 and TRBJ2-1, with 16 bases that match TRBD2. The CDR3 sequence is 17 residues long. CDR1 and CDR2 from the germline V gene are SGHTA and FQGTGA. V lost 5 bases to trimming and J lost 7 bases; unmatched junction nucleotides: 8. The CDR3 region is CASSPGTSGRAKNEQFF. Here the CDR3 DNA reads TGTGCCAGCAGCCCCGGGACTAGCGGGAGGGCCAAGAATGAGCAGTTCTTC.

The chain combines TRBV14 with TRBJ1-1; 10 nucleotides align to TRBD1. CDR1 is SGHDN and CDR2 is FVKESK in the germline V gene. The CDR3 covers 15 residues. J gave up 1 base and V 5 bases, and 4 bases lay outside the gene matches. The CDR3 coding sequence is TGTGCCAGCAGCACCCGGACAGGGGGGAACACTGAAGCTTTCTTT. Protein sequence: CASSTRTGGNTEAFF.

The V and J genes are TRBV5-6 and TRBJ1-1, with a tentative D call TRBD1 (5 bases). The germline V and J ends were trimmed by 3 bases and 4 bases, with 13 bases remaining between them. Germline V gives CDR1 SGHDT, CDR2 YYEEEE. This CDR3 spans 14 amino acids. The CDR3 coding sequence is TGTGCCAGCAGCTATTATGGGGGAGGCACTGAAGCTTTCTTT. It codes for CASSYYGGGTEAFF. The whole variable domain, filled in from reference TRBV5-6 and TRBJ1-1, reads DAGVTQSPTHLIKTRGQQVTLRCSPKSGHDTVSWYQQALGQGPQFIFQYYEEEERQRGNFPDRFSGHQFPNYSSELNVNALLLGDSALYLCASSYYGGGTEAFFGQGTRLTVV.

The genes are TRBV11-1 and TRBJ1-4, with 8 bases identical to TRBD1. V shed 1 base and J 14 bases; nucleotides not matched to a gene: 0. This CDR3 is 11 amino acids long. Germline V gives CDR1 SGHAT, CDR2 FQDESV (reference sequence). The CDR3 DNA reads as TGTGCCAGCAGCTTAGACAGGGGGCTGTTTTTT. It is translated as CASSLDRGLFF.

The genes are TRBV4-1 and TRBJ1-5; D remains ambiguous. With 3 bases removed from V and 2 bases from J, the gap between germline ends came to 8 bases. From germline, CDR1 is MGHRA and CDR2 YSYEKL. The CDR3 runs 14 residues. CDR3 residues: CASSHGGGNQPQHF. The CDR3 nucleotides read TGCGCCAGCAGCCACGGCGGGGGCAATCAGCCCCAGCATTTT.

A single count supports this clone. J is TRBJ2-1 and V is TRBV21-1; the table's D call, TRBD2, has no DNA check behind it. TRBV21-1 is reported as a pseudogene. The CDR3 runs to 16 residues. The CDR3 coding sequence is TGTGCCAGCAGCCCCCGAGGGGGGAGGGCAGGCAATGAGCAGTTCTTC. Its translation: CASSPRGGRAGNEQFF.

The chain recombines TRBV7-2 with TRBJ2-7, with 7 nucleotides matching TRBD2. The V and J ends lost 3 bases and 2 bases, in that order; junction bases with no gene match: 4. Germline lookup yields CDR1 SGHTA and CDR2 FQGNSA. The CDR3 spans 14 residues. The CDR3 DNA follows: TGTGCCAGCAGCTTCACGGCGGGAGCCTACGAGCAGTACTTC. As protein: CASSFTAGAYEQYF.

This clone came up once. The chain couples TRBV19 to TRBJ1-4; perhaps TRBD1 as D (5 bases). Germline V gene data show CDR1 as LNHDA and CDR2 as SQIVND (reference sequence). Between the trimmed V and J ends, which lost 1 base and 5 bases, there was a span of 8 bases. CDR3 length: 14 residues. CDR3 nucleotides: TGTGCCAGTAGTATAGGCAGGGCCAATGAAAAACTGTTTTTT. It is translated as CASSIGRANEKLFF.

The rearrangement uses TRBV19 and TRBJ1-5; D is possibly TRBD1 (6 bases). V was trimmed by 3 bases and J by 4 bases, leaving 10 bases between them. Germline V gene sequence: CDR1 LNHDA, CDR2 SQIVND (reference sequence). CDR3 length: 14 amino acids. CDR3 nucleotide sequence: TGTGCCAGTAGTATTGGGACATCTAATCAGCCCCAGCATTTT. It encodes CASSIGTSNQPQHF.